These 3 T cell receptor beta chains share one sample of origin, sequenced in a study of blood T cell repertoires in COVID-19. Only in-frame clones appear in the TCRdb table, and some are missing; sequencing was by immunoSEQ multiplex PCR. The profile shows fewer than 35,000 clones, about 85% of them singletons. Sequencing input: peripheral blood. The receptors come from a woman older than 75 with active or convalescent COVID-19.

The chain combines TRBV12-5 with TRBJ2-2; D uncertain. The germline V and J ends were trimmed by 2 bases and 2 bases, with 6 bases remaining between them. Germline V lookup: CDR1 LGHNT, CDR2 FRNRAP. The CDR3 is 14 amino acids. In DNA form, the CDR3 reads TGTGCTAGTGGTTTGTGGCAAAACACCGGGGAGCTGTTTTTT. Amino acid sequence: CASGLWQNTGELFF. The full variable domain, completed using reference TRBV12-5 and TRBJ2-2, is DARVTQTPRHKVTEMGQEVTMRCQPILGHNTVFWYRQTMMQGLELLAYFRNRAPLDDSGMPKDRFSAEMPDATLATLKIQPSEPRDSAVYFCASGLWQNTGELFFGEGSRLTVL.

The chain is built from TRBV5-4 and TRBJ2-3; 10 bases agree with TRBD2. The ends lost 4 bases at V and 5 bases at J; junction bases unmatched: 7. CDR1 is SGHNT, CDR2 YYREEE, per germline (reference sequence). The CDR3 totals 15 residues. The CDR3: CASSHSGGDGDTQYF. The CDR3 DNA follows: TGTGCCAGCAGCCACAGCGGGGGGGACGGAGATACGCAGTATTTT. Variable domain in full (rest from reference TRBV5-4 and TRBJ2-3): ETGVTQSPTHLIKTRGQQVTLRCSSQSGHNTVSWYQQALGQGPQFIFQYYREEENGRGNFPPRFSGLQFPNYSSELNVNALELDDSALYLCASSHSGGDGDTQYFGPGTRLTVL.

The V and J genes are TRBV30 and TRBJ1-6; possibly TRBD1 for D (5 bases). The CDR3 totals 15 residues. Germline V CDR1 and CDR2: GTSNPN, SVGIG (reference sequence). Between the trimmed V and J ends, which lost 5 bases and 3 bases, there was a span of 14 bases. The CDR3 DNA reads TGTGCCTGGGCCCGGGACTCCCTCTATAATTCACCCCTCCACTTT. Its protein product is CAWARDSLYNSPLHF.